This passage covers 14 T cell receptor beta chains from one sample sequenced in a study of blood T cell repertoires in COVID-19. The assay was immunoSEQ multiplex PCR, and TCRdb's table has in-frame clones only and misses some. Of a few hundred thousand clones listed, around 87% are singletons. Input material: peripheral blood. Source of these receptors: a man aged 55 to 70 with acute or convalescent COVID-19.

The chain uses TRBV4-1 and TRBJ1-4, with D possibly matching TRBD1 (6 bases). Germline values: CDR1 MGHRA, CDR2 YSYEKL. This CDR3 contains 13 residues. V was trimmed by 8 bases and J by 7 bases, leaving 14 bases between them. CDR3 amino acids: CASGTRGGEKLFF. The CDR3, as DNA: TGCGCCAGCGGGACCAGGGGTGGTGAAAAACTGTTTTTT.

The chain combines TRBV28 with TRBJ1-1; TRBD1 agrees at 10 bases. Per germline, CDR1 MDHEN and CDR2 SYDVKM. The CDR3 spans 14 residues. With 6 bases clipped from V and 1 base from J, the junction kept 2 bases outside the gene matches. CDR3 residues: CASRGTGENTEAFF. As DNA, the CDR3 is TGTGCCAGCAGGGGGACAGGGGAGAACACTGAAGCTTTCTTT.

The chain uses TRBV10-2 and TRBJ2-1, with 12 bases lining up with TRBD2. The CDR3 extends over 14 amino acids. The germline CDR1 and CDR2 sequences are WSHSY and SAAADI. The V gene end was trimmed by 8 bases and the J gene end by 7 bases; junction bases not matched to a gene: 6. The CDR3 DNA follows: TGCGCCAGCGCTCTAGCGGGGGGGCGGAATGAGCAGTTCTTC. Residues: CASALAGGRNEQFF.

The table lists this clone with a few counts. The V and J genes are TRBV12-3 or TRBV12-4 and TRBJ1-5; 7 nucleotides agree with TRBD1. The trim removed 6 bases at V and 4 bases at J, leaving 3 bases unmatched. This CDR3 region has 13 residues. CDR3 protein: CASRTGINQPQHF. In nucleotides, the CDR3 is TGTGCCAGCAGGACAGGGATAAATCAGCCCCAGCATTTT.

The genes are TRBV4-3 and TRBJ2-3; the match to TRBD2 covers 8 bases. J lost 1 base, V lost 0 bases, and 3 bases had no gene match. CDR3 size: 16 residues. Germline V gene sequence: CDR1 LGHNA, CDR2 YSLEER. The CDR3 loop is CASSQDWRGGTDTQYF. CDR3 DNA sequence: TGCGCCAGCAGCCAAGATTGGCGGGGGGGCACAGATACGCAGTATTTT.

The chain combines TRBV27 with TRBJ2-5; TRBD2 aligns across 7 bases. Germline V gene sequence: CDR1 MNHEY, CDR2 SMNVEV (reference sequence). This CDR3 has 17 residues. J was trimmed by 6 bases and V by 0 bases; bases with no gene match: 13. The CDR3 DNA reads as TGTGCCAGCAGTTTATCCTGGCTGGGAGGGAGAATAAAGACCCAGTACTTC. Translated: CASSLSWLGGRIKTQYF.

This clone was observed a handful of times. V is TRBV2 and J is TRBJ2-3, with TRBD1 matching over 8 bases. The J segment lost 5 bases and the V segment lost 4 bases, leaving 5 bases of the junction unmatched. This CDR3 is 14 amino acids long. In germline, CDR1 is SNHLY, CDR2 FYNNEI. This chain's CDR3 is CASSGGQVRDTQYF. The CDR3 DNA is TGTGCCAGCAGTGGGGGACAGGTCAGAGATACGCAGTATTTT.

The chain combines TRBV5-1 with TRBJ2-3, with D unresolved. From germline, CDR1 is SGHRS and CDR2 YFSETQ. CDR3 size: 13 residues. V was clipped by 1 base and J by 8 bases, with 11 bases between them. The CDR3 here is CASSLNTPGTQYF. CDR3 nucleotide sequence: TGCGCCAGCAGCTTGAACACGCCGGGTACGCAGTATTTT.

The chain carries TRBV3-1 (or the pseudogene TRBV3-2) and TRBJ2-7, with TRBD1 identical over 10 bases. V lost 4 bases, J lost 4 bases, and 4 bases stayed unmatched. CDR1 is LGHDT and CDR2 is YNNKEL in the germline V gene (reference sequence). The length of the CDR3 is 14 residues. The CDR3 sequence is CASSPGTGAYEQYF. CDR3 sequence (DNA): TGTGCCAGCAGCCCCGGGACAGGGGCGTACGAGCAGTACTTC.

The V and J genes are TRBV5-4 and TRBJ1-2; TRBD1 matches 8 bases. The CDR3 covers 13 residues. Trimming cost V 0 bases and J 7 bases; bases outside gene matches: 2. The germline gives CDR1 SGHNT, CDR2 YYREEE (reference sequence). The DNA for the CDR3 is TGTGCCAGCAGCTTGGGGACAGGGTTTGGCTACACCTTC. It is translated as CASSLGTGFGYTF.

The chain couples TRBV27 to TRBJ1-1, with unresolved D. V lost 4 bases, J lost 4 bases, and 13 bases lay in between. Germline V gene lookup returns CDR1 MNHEY and CDR2 SMNVEV (reference sequence). The CDR3 covers 14 residues. The DNA for the CDR3 is TGTGCCAGCAGTTACCTTCGAGAGAGCACTGAAGCTTTCTTT. It translates to CASSYLRESTEAFF.

In its sample, this clone was seen once. CDR3 protein: CASSYGSSGGAETQYF. CDR3 nucleotides: TGTGCCAGCAGTTATGGCAGTAGCGGGGGGGCAGAGACCCAGTACTTC. The J gene is TRBJ2-5, the V gene TRBV6-2 or TRBV6-3, with TRBD2 matching over 11 bases. The germline V gene encodes CDR1 MNHEY and CDR2 SVGEGT. With V trimmed by 3 bases and J by 4 bases, 7 bases remained unmatched. The CDR3 is 16 residues long.

The chain employs TRBV7-9 and TRBJ2-1, with 7 bases that match TRBD1. The junction had 5 bases not matched to a gene; V was cut back by 3 bases and J by 9 bases. The CDR3 totals 13 residues. Per the germline V gene, CDR1 is SEHNR and CDR2 is FQNEAQ (reference sequence). CDR3 coding DNA: TGTGCCAGCAGCTTCAGGGGGTCGAGTGAGCAGTTCTTC. Its protein is CASSFRGSSEQFF.

CDR3 region: CATSQGSREQFF. CDR3 DNA: TGTGCCACCAGTCAGGGCTCGCGTGAGCAGTTCTTC. V gene TRBV24-1 combines with J gene TRBJ2-1, with D perhaps matching TRBD1 (5 bases). Trimming stripped 6 bases from V and 9 bases from J, with 11 bases between. The CDR3 totals 12 residues. Per germline, CDR1 KGHDR and CDR2 SFDVKD.